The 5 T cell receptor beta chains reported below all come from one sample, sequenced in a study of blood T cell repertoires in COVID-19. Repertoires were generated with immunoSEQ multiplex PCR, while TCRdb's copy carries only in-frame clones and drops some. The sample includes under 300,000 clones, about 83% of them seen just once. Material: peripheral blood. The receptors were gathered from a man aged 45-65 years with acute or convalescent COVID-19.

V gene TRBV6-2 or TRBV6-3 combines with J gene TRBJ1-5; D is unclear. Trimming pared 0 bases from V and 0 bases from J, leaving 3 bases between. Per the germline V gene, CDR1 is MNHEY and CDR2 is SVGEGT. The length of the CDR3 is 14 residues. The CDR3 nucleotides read TGTGCCAGCAGTTACTCGGCTAGCAATCAGCCCCAGCATTTT. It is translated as CASSYSASNQPQHF.

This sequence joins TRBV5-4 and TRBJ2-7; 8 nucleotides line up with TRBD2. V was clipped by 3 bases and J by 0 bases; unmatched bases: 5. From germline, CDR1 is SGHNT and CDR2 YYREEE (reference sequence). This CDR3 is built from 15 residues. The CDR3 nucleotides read TGTGCCAGCAGCTCGCCGACTAGCGACTCCTACGAGCAGTACTTC. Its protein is CASSSPTSDSYEQYF.

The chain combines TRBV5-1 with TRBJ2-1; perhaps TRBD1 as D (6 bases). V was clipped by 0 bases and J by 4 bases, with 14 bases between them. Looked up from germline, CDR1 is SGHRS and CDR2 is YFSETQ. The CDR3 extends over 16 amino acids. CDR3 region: CASSLAGAHQYNEQFF. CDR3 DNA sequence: TGCGCCAGCAGCTTGGCAGGGGCCCACCAGTACAATGAGCAGTTCTTC.

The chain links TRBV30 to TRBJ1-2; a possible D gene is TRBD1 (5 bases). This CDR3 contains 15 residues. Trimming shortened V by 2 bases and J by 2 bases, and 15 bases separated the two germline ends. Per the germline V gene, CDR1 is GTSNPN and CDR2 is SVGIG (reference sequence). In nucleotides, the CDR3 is TGTGCCTGGAGTAAAGGATGGGGCTCCAACTATGGCTACACCTTC. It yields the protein CAWSKGWGSNYGYTF.

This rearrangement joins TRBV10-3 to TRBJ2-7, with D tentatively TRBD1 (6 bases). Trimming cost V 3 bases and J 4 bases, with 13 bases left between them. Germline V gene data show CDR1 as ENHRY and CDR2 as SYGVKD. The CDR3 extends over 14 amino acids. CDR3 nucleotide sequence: TGTGCCATCAGTGAAGGGGGAGAGATTTACGAGCAGTACTTC. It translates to CAISEGGEIYEQYF.